The 2 T cell receptor beta chains in this list originate from one sample, sequenced in a study of T cells after posttransplantation cyclophosphamide listed by TCRdb under 2016. The library was prepared using the immunoSEQ multiplex PCR assay. What TCRdb holds here is the immuneACCESS table cut down to in-frame rearrangements. Part of the clones is not present; checked against another copy, under half of the missing clones reflect an unresolved V gene, and the others are unexplained. For this sample the table reports some 35,000 clones, with no clone seen just once. The ten largest clones capture approximately 5.9% of the sample. Sequenced input: PBMCs. The source of these receptors is a man aged 25-45 years in good health and a related stem cell transplant donor.

This clone has a handful of counts. The gene calls are TRBV12-3 or TRBV12-4 and TRBJ2-2, with D hard to call. There are 13 residues in the CDR3. The V gene lost 1 base and the J gene lost 4 bases, with 4 bases spanning the gap. CDR3 amino acids: CASSLGVTGELFF. The CDR3 DNA reads TGTGCCAGCAGTTTAGGCGTCACCGGGGAGCTGTTTTTT.

This clone has just a few counts. J is TRBJ2-2 and V is TRBV7-9; 9 bases map to TRBD2. The CDR3 length is 18 residues. CDR1 is SEHNR, CDR2 FQNEAQ, per germline (reference sequence). V was clipped by 1 base and J by 0 bases; unmatched bases: 6. CDR3 residues: CASSLGSLAGTNTGELFF. The CDR3 region has the DNA TGTGCCAGCAGCTTAGGCTCCCTAGCGGGAACGAACACCGGGGAGCTGTTTTTT. Full variable domain (rest looked up from reference TRBV7-9 and TRBJ2-2): DTGVSQNPRHKITKRGQNVTFRCDPISEHNRLYWYRQTLGQGPEFLTYFQNEAQLEKSRLLSDRFSAERPKGSFSTLEIQRTEQGDSAMYLCASSLGSLAGTNTGELFFGEGSRLTVL.